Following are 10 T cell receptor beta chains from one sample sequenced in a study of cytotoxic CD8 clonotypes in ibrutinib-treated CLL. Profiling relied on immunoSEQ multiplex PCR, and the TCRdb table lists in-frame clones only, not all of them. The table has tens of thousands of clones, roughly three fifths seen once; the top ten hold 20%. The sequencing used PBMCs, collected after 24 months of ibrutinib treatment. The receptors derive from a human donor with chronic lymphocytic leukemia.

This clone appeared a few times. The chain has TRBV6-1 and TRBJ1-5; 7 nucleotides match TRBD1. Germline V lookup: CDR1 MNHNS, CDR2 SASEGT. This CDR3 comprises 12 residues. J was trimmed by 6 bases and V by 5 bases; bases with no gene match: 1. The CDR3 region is CASSTGVQPQHF. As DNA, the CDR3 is TGTGCCAGCAGTACAGGGGTTCAGCCCCAGCATTTT.

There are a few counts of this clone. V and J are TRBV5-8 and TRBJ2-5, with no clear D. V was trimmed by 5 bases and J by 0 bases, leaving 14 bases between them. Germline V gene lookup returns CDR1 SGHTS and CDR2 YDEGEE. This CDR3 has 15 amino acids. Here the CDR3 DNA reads TGTGCCAGCAGGACGAGGATTCTGTACCAAGAGACCCAGTACTTC. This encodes CASRTRILYQETQYF.

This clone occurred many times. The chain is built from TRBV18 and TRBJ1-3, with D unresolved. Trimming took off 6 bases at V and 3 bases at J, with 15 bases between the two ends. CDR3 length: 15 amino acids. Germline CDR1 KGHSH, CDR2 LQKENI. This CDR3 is CASSSTPAGGNTIYF. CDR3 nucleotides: TGTGCCAGCTCTTCGACTCCGGCGGGTGGAAACACCATATATTTT. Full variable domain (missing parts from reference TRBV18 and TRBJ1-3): NAGVMQNPRHLVRRRGQEARLRCSPMKGHSHVYWYRQLPEEGLKFMVYLQKENIIDESGMPKERFSAEFPKEGPSILRIQQVVRGDSAAYFCASSSTPAGGNTIYFGEGSWLTVV.

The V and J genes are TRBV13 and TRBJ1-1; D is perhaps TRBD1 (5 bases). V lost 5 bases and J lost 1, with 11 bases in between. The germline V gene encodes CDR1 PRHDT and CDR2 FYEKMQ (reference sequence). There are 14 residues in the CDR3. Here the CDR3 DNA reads TGTGCCAGCAGCCCGACAGCCTCGAACACTGAAGCTTTCTTT. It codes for CASSPTASNTEAFF.

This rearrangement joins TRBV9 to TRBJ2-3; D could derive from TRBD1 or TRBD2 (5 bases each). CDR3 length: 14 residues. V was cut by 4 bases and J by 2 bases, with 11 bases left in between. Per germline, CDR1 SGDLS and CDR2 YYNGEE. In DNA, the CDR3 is TGTGCCAGCAGCCCCCGAGGGGTCACAGATACGCAGTATTTT. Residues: CASSPRGVTDTQYF.

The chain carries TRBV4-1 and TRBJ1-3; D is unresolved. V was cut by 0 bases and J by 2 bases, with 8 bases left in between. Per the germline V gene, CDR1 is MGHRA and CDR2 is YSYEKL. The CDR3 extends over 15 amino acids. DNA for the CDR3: TGCGCCAGCAGCCAAGACAGAATTCCTGGAAACACCATATATTTT. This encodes CASSQDRIPGNTIYF.

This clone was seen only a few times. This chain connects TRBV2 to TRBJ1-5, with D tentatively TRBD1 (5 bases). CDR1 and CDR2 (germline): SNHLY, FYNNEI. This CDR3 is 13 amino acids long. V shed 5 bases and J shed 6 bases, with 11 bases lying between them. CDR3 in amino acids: CASSSRGLQPQHF. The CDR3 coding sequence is TGTGCCAGCAGTTCAAGGGGACTTCAGCCCCAGCATTTT.

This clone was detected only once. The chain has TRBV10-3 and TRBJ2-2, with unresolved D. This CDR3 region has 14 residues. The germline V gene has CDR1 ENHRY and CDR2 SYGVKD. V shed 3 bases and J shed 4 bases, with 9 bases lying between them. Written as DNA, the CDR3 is TGTGCCATCAGTGACCCGAGGAGCACCGGGGAGCTGTTTTTT. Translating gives CAISDPRSTGELFF.

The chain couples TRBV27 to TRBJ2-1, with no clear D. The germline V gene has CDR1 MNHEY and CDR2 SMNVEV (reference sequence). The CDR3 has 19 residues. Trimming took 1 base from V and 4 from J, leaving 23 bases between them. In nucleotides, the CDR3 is TGTGCCAGCAGTTTATTAGGGCGAAGGACGTACGTATCATACAATGAGCAGTTCTTC. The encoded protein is CASSLLGRRTYVSYNEQFF.

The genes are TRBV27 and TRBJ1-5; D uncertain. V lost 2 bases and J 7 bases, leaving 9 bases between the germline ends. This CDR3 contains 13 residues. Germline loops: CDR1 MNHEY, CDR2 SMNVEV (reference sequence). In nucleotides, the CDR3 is TGTGCCAGCAGTTTAGGGGTTGGACAGCCCCAGCATTTT. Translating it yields CASSLGVGQPQHF.